The rows below give T cell receptor beta chains drawn from one sample of a study of blood T cell repertoires in COVID-19. The assay was immunoSEQ multiplex PCR, and TCRdb's table has in-frame clones only and misses some. The data show approximately 440,000 clones, about 90% seen once. The specimen was PBMCs or T cells enriched from blood (not recorded which). The receptors were sampled from a man younger than 30 who had recovered from COVID-19. Both conserved end residues are part of each CDR3. The D gene is left open where the match is weak. Part of the rows lack a size; the others show once, few, many or a class for expanded clones.

size	V	D	J	CDR3	DNA
.	TRBV4-1	TRBD2	TRBJ2-3	CASSQPSIRLAGDTDTQYF	TGCGCCAGCAGCCAACCAAGTATAAGACTAGCGGGGGACACAGATACGCAGTATTTT
.	TRBV28	TRBD2	TRBJ2-5	CASSLTGGETQYF	TGTGCCAGCAGTTTAACGGGAGGAGAGACCCAGTACTTC
.	TRBV5-1	.	TRBJ1-5	CASSLGQGGSQPQHF	TGCGCCAGCAGCTTGGGTCAGGGAGGTTCCCAGCCCCAGCATTTT
.	TRBV7-2	.	TRBJ2-5	CASSLNGRSETQYF	TGTGCCAGCAGCTTAAATGGGAGATCGGAGACCCAGTACTTC
.	TRBV14	TRBD1	TRBJ2-7	CASSPRQGLSYEQYF	TGTGCCAGCAGCCCTAGACAGGGGCTATCCTACGAGCAGTACTTC
.	TRBV7-8	.	TRBJ2-1	CASSLELDGRVDNEQFF	TGTGCCAGCAGCTTAGAATTGGACGGGAGAGTCGACAATGAGCAGTTCTTC
.	TRBV4-1	.	TRBJ2-2	CASSQDIRGRGTGELFF	TGCGCCAGCAGCCAAGATATAAGGGGCAGGGGCACCGGGGAGCTGTTTTTT
.	TRBV5-1	.	TRBJ1-4	CATGSGTRGEKLFF	TGCGCCACTGGAAGCGGGACTCGTGGGGAAAAACTGTTTTTT
.	TRBV19	TRBD1	TRBJ1-2	CASSVRTGRDYGYTF	TGTGCCAGTAGTGTCAGGACAGGGAGGGACTATGGCTACACCTTC
.	TRBV10-3	.	TRBJ2-2	CAISEASPNTGELFF	TGTGCCATCAGTGAAGCTAGCCCGAACACCGGGGAGCTGTTTTTT
.	TRBV30	.	TRBJ1-4	CAWSGEEKLFF	TGTGCCTGGAGTGGCGAGGAAAAACTGTTTTTT
.	TRBV7-2	TRBD1	TRBJ1-2	CASSLYGQGAF	TGTGCCAGCAGCTTATACGGACAGGGGGCCTTC
.	TRBV19	.	TRBJ1-1	CASSPVVRSVIFRHTEAFF	TGTGCCAGTAGCCCGGTGGTCAGGTCGGTTATATTTCGGCACACTGAAGCTTTCTTT
few	TRBV11-2	TRBD1	TRBJ1-2	CASSLALDRGRGYTF	TGTGCCAGCAGCTTAGCCCTGGACAGGGGGAGAGGCTACACCTTC
.	TRBV4-1	TRBD1	TRBJ2-7	CASRISTGGYEQYF	TGCGCCAGCAGAATTTCAACAGGGGGCTACGAGCAGTACTTC
.	TRBV3-1/TRBV3-2	TRBD2	TRBJ2-1	CASSHRGTSGNNEQFF	TGTGCCAGCAGCCACCGGGGGACTAGCGGTAACAATGAGCAGTTCTTC
.	TRBV28	.	TRBJ1-1	CASSLNRNTEAFF	TGTGCCAGCAGTTTGAACAGGAACACTGAAGCTTTCTTT
.	TRBV7-3	.	TRBJ1-3	CASSSPGGPSGNTIYF	TGTGCCAGCAGCTCCCCGGGAGGGCCCTCTGGAAACACCATATATTTT
.	TRBV30	.	TRBJ1-2	CAWSPFEQGYTF	TGTGCCTGGAGTCCCTTTGAACAAGGCTACACCTTC
.	TRBV28	TRBD2	TRBJ2-7	CASSRQYYGTSGRSYEQYF	TGTGCCAGCAGTCGACAGTATTACGGGACTAGCGGGAGGTCGTACGAGCAGTACTTC
.	TRBV19	TRBD1	TRBJ1-5	CASSSRDRGRGQPQHF	TGTGCCAGTAGTTCCCGGGACAGGGGCCGCGGTCAGCCCCAGCATTTT
.	TRBV9	.	TRBJ2-7	CASSVEGTPPYEQYF	TGTGCCAGCAGCGTAGAGGGGACTCCCCCCTACGAGCAGTACTTC
.	TRBV20-1	.	TRBJ1-2	CSASSGVNSNYGYTF	TGCAGTGCTAGTTCGGGAGTTAATTCTAACTATGGCTACACCTTC
.	TRBV11-2	.	TRBJ2-2	CASSLVSGNTGELFF	TGTGCCAGCAGCTTAGTGAGCGGCAACACCGGGGAGCTGTTTTTT
.	TRBV6-5	.	TRBJ2-5	CASETGNPGETQYF	TGTGCCAGCGAGACAGGCAATCCTGGAGAGACCCAGTACTTC
.	TRBV6-5	TRBD1	TRBJ1-3	CASSSTDRGGNTIYF	TGTGCCAGCAGTTCTACGGACAGGGGGGGGAACACCATATATTTT
.	TRBV7-9	.	TRBJ1-2	CASSKGTLGLYGYTF	TGTGCCAGCAGCAAAGGGACACTCGGATTGTATGGCTACACCTTC
.	TRBV7-8	TRBD2	TRBJ2-1	CASSRLARNEQFF	TGTGCCAGCAGCCGACTAGCGCGCAATGAGCAGTTCTTC
.	TRBV5-1	.	TRBJ2-1	CASSLIQGIGNEQFF	TGCGCCAGCAGCTTGATTCAGGGCATCGGGAATGAGCAGTTCTTC
.	TRBV7-9	TRBD1	TRBJ2-2	CASTPRGQGDTGELFF	TGTGCCAGCACCCCCCGGGGACAGGGGGACACCGGGGAGCTGTTTTTT
.	TRBV9	.	TRBJ1-1	CASSVGQMNTEAFF	TGTGCCAGCAGCGTAGGGCAGATGAACACTGAAGCTTTCTTT
.	TRBV28	TRBD2	TRBJ2-2	CASTVPVAGGLTGELFF	TGTGCCAGCACGGTCCCGGTAGCGGGAGGGTTAACCGGGGAGCTGTTTTTT
once	TRBV5-1	TRBD2	TRBJ2-7	CASSPGLNYEQYF	TGCGCCAGCAGCCCGGGACTAAACTACGAGCAGTACTTC
.	TRBV12-5	.	TRBJ2-3	CASGLTGEITDTQYF	TGTGCTAGTGGTTTGACGGGGGAAATCACAGATACGCAGTATTTT
.	TRBV6-5	.	TRBJ1-1	CASWVKTEAFF	TGTGCCAGCTGGGTCAAGACAGAAGCTTTCTTT
.	TRBV4-2	TRBD1	TRBJ1-2	CASSPSGTGYAGYTF	TGTGCCAGCAGCCCCTCCGGGACAGGGTACGCTGGCTACACCTTC
.	TRBV27	TRBD1	TRBJ1-6	CASRGQGENSPLHF	TGTGCCAGCAGGGGACAGGGGGAGAATTCACCCCTCCACTTT
.	TRBV7-9	.	TRBJ1-4	CASSLGEGANEKLFF	TGTGCCAGCAGCTTAGGAGAAGGGGCTAATGAAAAACTGTTTTTT
.	TRBV11-3	TRBD2	TRBJ2-3	CASSSGGAGTDTQYF	TGTGCCAGCAGCTCCGGGGGGGCCGGCACAGATACGCAGTATTTT
.	TRBV6-5	.	TRBJ1-4	CASSSFLEKLFF	TGTGCCAGCAGCTCTTTCTTAGAAAAACTGTTTTTT
.	TRBV7-9	.	TRBJ2-5	CASSLGTHMYQETQYF	TGTGCCAGCAGCTTAGGGACACATATGTACCAAGAGACCCAGTACTTC
.	TRBV7-9	TRBD2	TRBJ2-7	CASTLAGGFYEQYF	TGTGCCAGCACCTTAGCGGGGGGGTTCTACGAGCAGTACTTC
.	TRBV10-1	.	TRBJ1-6	CASRRGAVTLHF	TGCGCCAGCAGACGTGGTGCGGTCACCCTCCACTTT
.	TRBV6-5	.	TRBJ2-7	CASSWLASAYEQYF	TGTGCCAGCAGTTGGCTAGCGAGCGCCTACGAGCAGTACTTC
.	TRBV5-4	.	TRBJ2-1	CASRDSDVNEQFF	TGTGCCAGCCGCGACTCTGATGTAAATGAGCAGTTCTTC
.	TRBV5-4	TRBD2	TRBJ2-3	CASSLWGTSGDTQYF	TGTGCCAGCAGCTTGTGGGGGACTAGCGGAGATACGCAGTATTTT
.	TRBV2	TRBD1	TRBJ1-2	CASSDWDRYGYTF	TGTGCCAGCAGTGACTGGGACAGGTATGGCTACACCTTC
.	TRBV27	TRBD2	TRBJ2-1	CASSLWGLEGNEQFF	TGTGCCAGCAGTTTATGGGGACTAGAGGGCAATGAGCAGTTCTTC
.	TRBV3-1/TRBV3-2	.	TRBJ1-1	CASSQAGRVAFF	TGTGCCAGCAGCCAAGCGGGCAGGGTAGCTTTCTTT
.	TRBV7-9	.	TRBJ2-5	CASSLRGETQYF	TGTGCCAGCAGCTTGAGGGGGGAGACCCAGTACTTC
once	TRBV27	TRBD1	TRBJ2-7	CASRDRGSYEQYF	TGTGCCAGCAGGGACAGGGGATCCTACGAGCAGTACTTC
.	TRBV11-2	.	TRBJ2-3	CASSLGLAISTDTQYF	TGTGCCAGCAGCTTAGGTCTAGCGATTAGCACAGATACGCAGTATTTT
.	TRBV9	TRBD2	TRBJ2-3	CASSVGSGGTDTQYF	TGTGCCAGCAGCGTAGGTAGCGGGGGCACAGATACGCAGTATTTT
.	TRBV19	.	TRBJ2-1	CASSPGLSSYNEQFF	TGTGCCAGTAGCCCGGGACTTAGCTCCTACAATGAGCAGTTCTTC
.	TRBV11-2	.	TRBJ2-7	CASSPSHGTYEQYF	TGTGCCAGCAGCCCCAGCCACGGGACCTACGAGCAGTACTTC
few	TRBV3-1/TRBV3-2	.	TRBJ1-2	CASSQDAGALYGYTF	TGTGCCAGCAGCCAAGACGCCGGAGCTCTCTATGGCTACACCTTC
.	TRBV11-1	.	TRBJ1-2	CASSFTGEYGYTF	TGTGCCAGCAGCTTTACAGGAGAATATGGCTACACCTTC
few	TRBV28	.	TRBJ1-6	CASMQNSPLHF	TGTGCCAGCATGCAGAATTCACCCCTCCACTTT
once	TRBV19	.	TRBJ1-2	CASRFNRDWYGYTF	TGTGCCAGTAGATTTAACAGGGATTGGTATGGCTACACCTTC